A single sample gave rise to the 19 T cell receptor beta chains below, sequenced in a study of T cell repertoires in cytomegalovirus infection. A single record per CDR3 protein comes from TCRdb applying MiXCR to the reads. The sample includes some 220,000 distinct CDR3 sequences, 9% to 15% of them seen just once. The source material was PBMCs. Every receptor here comes from a human donor in good health (CMV status not recorded). Some clones in this sample may be carry-over from other donors' samples.

This clonotype was detected many times. This rearrangement joins TRBV5-1 to TRBJ1-1; TRBD1 might be the D (5 bases). This CDR3 region has 15 residues. Trimming removed 1 base from V and 0 bases from J, with 10 bases in between. The V gene's germline CDR1 is SGHRS and CDR2 YFSETQ. The CDR3 coding sequence is TGCGCCAGCAGCTTGCGGGGGGTAGTGAACACTGAAGCTTTCTTT. Its translation: CASSLRGVVNTEAFF.

The chain uses TRBV5-6 and TRBJ1-2; no clear D gene. Trimming shortened V by 4 bases and J by 5 bases, and 12 bases separated the two germline ends. The CDR3 is 13 residues long. Germline assignment: CDR1 SGHDT and CDR2 YYEEEE. CDR3 in DNA: TGTGCCAGCAGCCCCGAGCGATGGTATGGCTACACCTTC. Its translation: CASSPERWYGYTF.

CDR3 protein: CSVGHTDTQYF. In DNA, the CDR3 is TGCAGCGTTGGGCACACAGATACGCAGTATTTT. This chain uses TRBV29-1 with TRBJ2-3, with D uncertain. With 4 bases removed from V and 2 bases from J, the gap between germline ends came to 4 bases. This CDR3 comprises 11 residues. CDR1 is SQVTM, CDR2 ANQGSEA, per germline.

This clonotype was observed at least ten times. The rearrangement links TRBV19 to TRBJ1-5; maybe TRBD1 (5 bases). Germline V CDR1 and CDR2: LNHDA, SQIVND (reference sequence). The CDR3 extends over 14 amino acids. Trimming cost V 7 bases and J 0 bases, with 10 bases left between them. CDR3 sequence reads: CASNRDGSNQPQHF. The CDR3 DNA reads TGTGCCAGTAATCGGGACGGTAGCAATCAGCCCCAGCATTTT. The variable domain in full, with the rest retrieved from reference TRBV19 and TRBJ1-5, is DGGITQSPKYLFRKEGQNVTLSCEQNLNHDAMYWYRQDPGQGLRLIYYSQIVNDFQKGDIAEGYSVSREKKESFPLTVTSAQKNPTAFYLCASNRDGSNQPQHFGDGTRLSIL.

The table lists this clonotype with a few counts. This sequence joins TRBV19 and TRBJ1-1, with 9 bases identical to TRBD1. V lost 4 bases, J lost 10 bases, and 10 bases stayed unmatched. Germline V gives CDR1 LNHDA, CDR2 SQIVND (reference sequence). CDR3 length: 14 residues. CDR3 sequence reads: CASSSRDRVPPAFF. CDR3 nucleotides: TGTGCCAGTAGTAGCCGGGACAGGGTCCCTCCAGCTTTCTTT.

The genes are TRBV2 and TRBJ2-2; 12 bases fit TRBD1. Germline loops: CDR1 SNHLY, CDR2 FYNNEI. V was pared by 2 bases and J by 1 base, with 5 bases of the junction left unmatched. This CDR3 region has 18 residues. CDR3 residues: CASSERGQGALNTGELFF. DNA of the CDR3: TGTGCCAGCAGTGAAAGGGGACAGGGGGCGCTGAACACCGGGGAGCTGTTTTTT. Drawing the rest from reference TRBV2 and TRBJ2-2, the complete variable domain is EPEVTQTPSHQVTQMGQEVILRCVPISNHLYFYWYRQILGQKVEFLVSFYNNEISEKSEIFDDQFSVERPDGSNFTLKIRSTKLEDSAMYFCASSERGQGALNTGELFFGEGSRLTVL.

Many counts were recorded for this clonotype. The rearrangement joins TRBV19 to TRBJ1-1; maybe TRBD1 (5 bases). V lost 5 bases to trimming and J lost 2 bases, with 15 bases between them. Germline values: CDR1 LNHDA, CDR2 SQIVND (reference sequence). This CDR3 spans 15 amino acids. The CDR3 region is CASSAPEGINTEAFF. CDR3 nucleotide sequence: TGTGCCAGTAGTGCCCCAGAGGGGATCAACACTGAAGCTTTCTTT.

The chain employs TRBV11-1 and TRBJ2-7, with no clear D. Looked up from germline, CDR1 is SGHAT and CDR2 is FQDESV (reference sequence). The length of the CDR3 is 12 residues. The V gene lost 5 bases and the J gene lost 5 bases, with 10 bases spanning the gap. The DNA of the CDR3 is TGTGCCAGCAGCGCGCCCGGGCACGAGCAGTACTTC. This gives the protein CASSAPGHEQYF.

This clonotype was picked up many times. Here the CDR3 reads CASSASVWDTQYF. As DNA, the CDR3 is TGTGCCAGCAGTGCTTCGGTATGGGATACGCAGTATTTT. The chain couples TRBV6-1 to TRBJ2-3; D gene uncertain. Trimming pared 4 bases from V and 6 bases from J, leaving 11 bases between. The CDR3 covers 13 residues. In germline, CDR1 is MNHNS, CDR2 SASEGT.

This clonotype has just a few counts. V gene TRBV7-9 combines with J gene TRBJ2-3, with D unresolved. V was shortened by 5 bases and J by 3 bases, with 9 bases between the two germline ends. The CDR3 has 13 residues. Per germline, CDR1 SEHNR and CDR2 FQNEAQ (reference sequence). CDR3 residues: CASSAMGTDTQYF. CDR3 in DNA: TGTGCCAGCAGCGCTATGGGGACAGATACGCAGTATTTT.

This clonotype was seen ten or more times. This rearrangement joins TRBV12-3 or TRBV12-4 to TRBJ2-3, with D perhaps TRBD2 (6 bases). The CDR3 is made up of 13 amino acids. V lost 4 bases and J lost 8, with 13 bases in between. CDR3 sequence: CASSSRELGTQYF. The CDR3 DNA follows: TGTGCCAGCAGTTCCCGGGAGTTGGGTACGCAGTATTTT.

This clonotype showed up just a few times. The CDR3: CASSIGLSGDTQYF. CDR3 in DNA: TGTGCCAGCAGCATAGGCCTCTCGGGAGATACGCAGTATTTT. The chain employs TRBV5-6 and TRBJ2-3; no firm D call. Trimming took off 4 bases at V and 5 bases at J, with 14 bases between the two ends. CDR1 is SGHDT and CDR2 is YYEEEE in the germline V gene. There are 14 residues in the CDR3. Full variable domain (remainder filled in from reference TRBV5-6 and TRBJ2-3): DAGVTQSPTHLIKTRGQQVTLRCSPKSGHDTVSWYQQALGQGPQFIFQYYEEEERQRGNFPDRFSGHQFPNYSSELNVNALLLGDSALYLCASSIGLSGDTQYFGPGTRLTVL.

On this clonotype itself: With a much larger clone just one base away, this may be a read error. Without the conserved terminal phenylalanine or tryptophan, this CDR3 likely stems from a read error. V and J are TRBV20-1 and TRBJ2-7; 15 nucleotides agree with TRBD2. The CDR3 totals 15 residues. Germline V gene sequence: CDR1 DFQATT, CDR2 SNEGSKA (reference sequence). J lost 1 base, V lost 6 bases, and 4 bases had no gene match. CDR3: CSANGLAGGSYEQYL. The CDR3 nucleotides read TGCAGTGCCAACGGACTAGCGGGAGGGTCCTACGAGCAGTACTTA.

This clonotype was recorded a few times. The V and J genes are TRBV6-2 or TRBV6-3 and TRBJ2-1; TRBD1 or TRBD2 may be the D gene (5 bases each). V dropped 7 bases and J dropped 8 bases, with 18 bases sitting between them. This CDR3 contains 14 residues. The germline CDR1 and CDR2 sequences are MNHEY and SVGEGT. DNA of the CDR3: TGTGCCAGCACCCGAGGGGCAGGCAGCGATGAGCAGTTCTTC. Amino acids: CASTRGAGSDEQFF.

In its sample, this clonotype was seen many times. The chain has TRBV7-9 and TRBJ1-1, with D uncertain. This CDR3 spans 12 amino acids. Germline CDR1 and CDR2: SEHNR and FQNEAQ (reference sequence). V was cut by 1 base and J by 4 bases, with 4 bases left in between. The CDR3 region is CASSLDFTEAFF. The CDR3 nucleotides read TGTGCCAGCAGCTTAGATTTCACTGAAGCTTTCTTT.

In this sample, this clonotype turned up a few times. At one of its ends the junction is not consistent with the germline gene, which may arise from a read error. The chain has TRBV5-6 and TRBJ1-2; a possible D gene is TRBD1 (5 bases). CDR1 and CDR2 from the germline V gene are SGHDT and YYEEEE. This CDR3 comprises 12 residues. DNA of the CDR3: TGTGCCAGCAGCTTGATCGGGGGAGGGCTCCTCTTC. Its translation: CASSLIGGGLLF. Complete variable domain (other parts from reference TRBV5-6 and TRBJ1-2): DAGVTQSPTHLIKTRGQQVTLRCSPKSGHDTVSWYQQALGQGPQFIFQYYEEEERQRGNFPDRFSGHQFPNYSSELNVNALLLGDSALYLCASSLIGGGLLFGSGTRLTVV.

This sequence joins TRBV9 and TRBJ1-4; 7 bases agree with TRBD1. There are 15 residues in the CDR3. CDR1 is SGDLS and CDR2 is YYNGEE in the germline V gene. V was clipped by 4 bases and J by 4 bases; unmatched bases: 7. In DNA, the CDR3 is TGTGCCAGCAGCCCCTCCGGGACAGTTAATGAAAAACTGTTTTTT. Translated, it gives CASSPSGTVNEKLFF.

Many counts were recorded for this clonotype. The rearrangement uses TRBV28 and TRBJ2-2, with D uncertain. Trimming stripped 8 bases from V and 0 bases from J, with 7 bases between. Germline assignment: CDR1 MDHEN and CDR2 SYDVKM. This CDR3 has 13 amino acids. Written as DNA, the CDR3 is TGTGCCAGCCGACGGGCGAACACCGGGGAGCTGTTTTTT. The encoded protein is CASRRANTGELFF.

The rearrangement links TRBV6-2 or TRBV6-3 to TRBJ2-7; D might be TRBD1 or TRBD2, each matching 5 bases. Trimming pared 4 bases from V and 6 bases from J, leaving 10 bases between. This CDR3 region has 12 residues. Looked up from germline, CDR1 is MNHEY and CDR2 is SVGEGT. CDR3 amino acids: CASSSWDGEQYF. The CDR3 DNA reads as TGTGCCAGCAGTTCCTGGGACGGCGAGCAGTACTTC.